Listed below are T cell receptor beta chains from one sample, sequenced in a study of shared clonotypes between healthy human individuals. Assay used: immunoSEQ multiplex PCR; TCRdb lists only in-frame clones, some missing. There are about 2.2 million clones in the sample; 85% to 95% occur only once, and under 2% lies in the top ten. Input material: naive CD8+ T cells from PBMCs. Receptors originate from a man younger than 30 in good health. Some clones in this sample may be carry-over from other donors' samples. Both conserved end residues are part of each CDR3. The D gene is left open where the match is weak. The size field is filled for only some rows; it gives once, few, many or a size class.

j_call | v_call | d_call | clone_size | cdr3_nt | cdr3_aa
TRBJ2-5 | TRBV28 | . | . | TGTGCCAGCAGTTTGGCTAGAGTTCCGGAGACCCAGTACTTC | CASSLARVPETQYF
TRBJ1-1 | TRBV5-1 | TRBD1 | . | TGCGCCAGCAGCTTGGATAAGACAGGGCCGAACACTGAAGCTTTCTTT | CASSLDKTGPNTEAFF
TRBJ2-7 | TRBV5-6 | TRBD1 | . | TGTGCCAGCAGCGTGGGACAGGGCTCCTACGAGCAGTACTTC | CASSVGQGSYEQYF
TRBJ2-1 | TRBV6-4 | TRBD1 | once | TGTGCCAGCAGTGACGAAGGACAGGGGGATGAGCAGTTCTTC | CASSDEGQGDEQFF
TRBJ1-2 | TRBV30 | TRBD1 | . | TGTGCCTGGAGTGCCACAGGGGCTGGCTATGGCTACACCTTC | CAWSATGAGYGYTF
TRBJ2-1 | TRBV6-5 | TRBD1 | . | TGTGCCAGCAGTTATAGTGAGGACAGGGTAAACAATGAGCAGTTCTTC | CASSYSEDRVNNEQFF
TRBJ1-2 | TRBV6-5 | . | . | TGTGCCAGCAGTTACTCGCCAGTCTTCTTC | CASSYSPVFF
TRBJ2-7 | TRBV30 | . | . | TGTGCCTGGAGTGTGAAGATGACCCCCTACGAGCAGTACTTC | CAWSVKMTPYEQYF
TRBJ2-1 | TRBV14 | . | . | TGTGCCAGCAGCCCGAGAGCCAATGAGCAGTTCTTC | CASSPRANEQFF
TRBJ2-2 | TRBV9 | . | . | TGTGCCAGCAGCCCCCCTGGAGCGAGGACCGGGGAGCTGTTTTTT | CASSPPGARTGELFF
TRBJ1-1 | TRBV7-6 | . | . | TGTGCCAGCAGCTCCTCGTCCGCTGAAGCTTTCTTT | CASSSSSAEAFF
TRBJ1-2 | TRBV21-1 | . | . | TGTGCCAGCAGCAAATGCCACCCCGGGGGTAACTATGGCTACACCTTC | CASSKCHPGGNYGYTF
TRBJ2-3 | TRBV4-3 | . | . | TGCGCCAGCAGCCCCAACCCGGCTAGTCTACGCACAGATACGCAGTATTTT | CASSPNPASLRTDTQYF
TRBJ2-5 | TRBV2 | . | . | TGTGCCAGCAGTCTGACCACCAACAGGGTCGGGGAGACCCAGTACTTC | CASSLTTNRVGETQYF
TRBJ2-7 | TRBV28 | TRBD1 | . | TGTGCCAGCAGTTTACGAACGGGACAGGGGCACGAGCAGTACTTC | CASSLRTGQGHEQYF
TRBJ2-1 | TRBV27 | . | . | TGTGCCAGCACCTTACACCGGGACAACAATGAGCAGTTCTTC | CASTLHRDNNEQFF
TRBJ2-7 | TRBV2 | TRBD1 | . | TGTGCCAGCGTATGGTACACAGGGGGCGCGCGGGACACCTACGAGCAGTACTTC | CASVWYTGGARDTYEQYF
TRBJ2-1 | TRBV7-8 | TRBD2 | . | TGTGCCAGCAGCTTATCGGGACTAGTCTTCAATGAGCAGTTCTTC | CASSLSGLVFNEQFF